The present TCR beta chain was sequenced within a study of blood T cells in healthy people across ages. Primed by a sample-barcoded 5' primer and a J-beta primer mix, a second PCR proceeded for about 7 to 12 cycles. Via MiXCR, TCRdb re-called the 5' RACE reads, giving one row per CDR3 protein. The data show 1.5 million to 2 million distinct CDR3 sequences, around 36% seen once. Germline values: CDR1 MNHEY, CDR2 SMNVEV (reference sequence). V lost 0 bases to trimming and J lost 7 bases, with 9 bases between them. The CDR3 spans 13 residues. This clonotype was detected only once. What was sequenced was blood. This chain links TRBV27 with TRBJ1-2; no reliable D call. The sequence was obtained from a woman aged 25 to 39 in good health. The CDR3 sequence is CASSLSPGSGYTF. In nucleotides, the CDR3 is TGTGCCAGCAGTTTATCACCGGGGTCTGGCTACACCTTC.